This T cell receptor beta chain was found in a study of CD8 T cells in ankylosing spondylitis. Study-level points and caveats: One TCR beta motif, made up of roughly eight highly homologous variants, appeared characteristic of ankylosing spondylitis blood.

This clonotype was detected ten times or more. Its target is unknown. This CDR3 has 14 amino acids. Germline CDR1 SNHLY, CDR2 FYNNEI. Trimming cost V 9 bases and J 1 base; bases outside gene matches: 4. TCRdb re-analysed the 5' RACE reads in MiXCR, keeping a single row per CDR3 protein. This table holds about 130,000 distinct CDR3 sequences, over 6.5% found once. The clonotype was recovered from a male donor with ankylosing spondylitis or in good health (not recorded which). The V gene is TRBV2, the J gene TRBJ2-1, with TRBD2 matching 9 bases. Specimen: blood, either unsorted or a sorted T cell fraction (not recorded which). Here the CDR3 DNA reads TGTGCCAGTAGCGGGGGAAAGTCCTACAATGAGCAGTTCTTC. As protein: CASSGGKSYNEQFF.